This record concerns one T cell receptor (beta chain) sequence. Source study methods: Cell counts per sample came from amplifying reference gene primers. Generated by immunoSEQ multiplex PCR, the TCRdb table keeps only in-frame clones and is missing some. V and J calls and clone size follow that table, whereas D and trimming were derived from the DNA. In the table there are about 140,000 clones, about four fifths of which are singletons. The sample is drawn from a study of blood T cell repertoires in COVID-19. Study summary: There were acute and convalescent COVID-19 samples, and they came from the United States, Italy and Spain. PBMCs, B-cell-depleted T cells, or T cells were the source of the cDNA or gDNA that made up the material.

This CDR3 contains 11 residues. CDR1 and CDR2 from the germline V gene are SQVTM and ANQGSEA. The V end lost 6 bases, the J end lost 2 bases, and 7 bases lay between the germline ends. The sample was peripheral blood. This receptor was identified in a man aged 65 to 85 who had recovered from COVID-19. V usage is TRBV29-1 and J usage is TRBJ1-2; D gene ambiguous. The CDR3 is CSVPGNYGYTF. The CDR3 DNA sequence: TGCAGCGTCCCAGGAAACTATGGCTACACCTTC.